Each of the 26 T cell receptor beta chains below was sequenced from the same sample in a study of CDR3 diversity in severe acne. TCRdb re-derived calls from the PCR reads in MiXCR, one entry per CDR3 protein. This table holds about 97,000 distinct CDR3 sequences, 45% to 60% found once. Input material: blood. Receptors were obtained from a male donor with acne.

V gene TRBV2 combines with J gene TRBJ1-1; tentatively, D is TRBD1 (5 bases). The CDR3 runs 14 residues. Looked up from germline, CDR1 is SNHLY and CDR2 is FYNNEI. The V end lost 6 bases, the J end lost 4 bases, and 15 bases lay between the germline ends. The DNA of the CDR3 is TGTGCCAGCAGAGGCCCCCGGGGGTCCACTGAAGCTTTCTTT. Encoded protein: CASRGPRGSTEAFF.

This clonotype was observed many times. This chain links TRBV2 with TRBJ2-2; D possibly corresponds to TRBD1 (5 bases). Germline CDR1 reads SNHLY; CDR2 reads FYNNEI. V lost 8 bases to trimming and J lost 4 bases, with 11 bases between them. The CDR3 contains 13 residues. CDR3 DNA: TGTGCCAGCGGGGCGGACATCACCGGGGAGCTGTTTTTT. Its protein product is CASGADITGELFF.

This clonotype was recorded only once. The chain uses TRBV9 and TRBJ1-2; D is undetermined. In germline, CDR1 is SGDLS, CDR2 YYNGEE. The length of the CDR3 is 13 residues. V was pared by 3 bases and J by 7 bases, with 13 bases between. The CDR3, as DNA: TGTGCCAGCAGCGCCTCAGTGGGGTCTGGCTACACCTTC. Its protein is CASSASVGSGYTF.

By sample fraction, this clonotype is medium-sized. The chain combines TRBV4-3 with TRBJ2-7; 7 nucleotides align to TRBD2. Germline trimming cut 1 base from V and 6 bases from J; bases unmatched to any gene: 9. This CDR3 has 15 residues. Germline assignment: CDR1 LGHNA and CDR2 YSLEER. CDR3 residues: CASSQVGGSRSEQYF. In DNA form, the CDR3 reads TGCGCCAGCAGCCAAGTCGGCGGGAGTAGGTCCGAGCAGTACTTC.

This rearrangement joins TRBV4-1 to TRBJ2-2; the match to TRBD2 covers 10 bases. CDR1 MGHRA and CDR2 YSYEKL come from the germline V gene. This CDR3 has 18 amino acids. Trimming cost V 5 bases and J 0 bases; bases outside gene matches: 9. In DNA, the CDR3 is TGCGCCAGCAGCGGGGGACTAGCGCGAATCGCGAACACCGGGGAGCTGTTTTTT. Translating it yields CASSGGLARIANTGELFF.

The CDR3 loop reads CSLKHHPYEQYF. The CDR3 DNA is TGCAGCTTAAAACATCACCCCTACGAGCAGTACTTC. The V gene is TRBV29-1, the J gene TRBJ2-7; D gene uncertain. CDR3 length: 12 residues. With 8 bases removed from V and 2 bases from J, the gap between germline ends came to 13 bases. Germline-derived CDR1 and CDR2 are SQVTM and ANQGSEA.

CDR3 coding DNA: TGTGCCACCAGTGCTAGCGGGGGGCAGAATGGCTACACCTTC. It translates to CATSASGGQNGYTF. The chain uses TRBV24-1 and TRBJ1-2; D possibly corresponds to TRBD1 (6 bases). The CDR3 length is 14 residues. CDR1 and CDR2 from the germline V gene are KGHDR and SFDVKD. Trimming stripped 5 bases from V and 6 bases from J, with 15 bases between.

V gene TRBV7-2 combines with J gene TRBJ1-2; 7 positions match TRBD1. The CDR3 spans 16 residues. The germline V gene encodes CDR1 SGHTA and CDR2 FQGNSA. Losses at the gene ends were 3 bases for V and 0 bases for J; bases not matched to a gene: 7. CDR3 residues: CASSLGNRGSNYGYTF. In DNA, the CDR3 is TGTGCCAGCAGCTTGGGTAACAGGGGCTCTAACTATGGCTACACCTTC.

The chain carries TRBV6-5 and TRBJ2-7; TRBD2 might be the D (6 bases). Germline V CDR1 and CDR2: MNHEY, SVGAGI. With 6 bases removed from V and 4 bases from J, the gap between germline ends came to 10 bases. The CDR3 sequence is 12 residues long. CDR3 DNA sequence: TGTGCCAGCAGGGGACTCGGGTACGAGCAGTACTTC. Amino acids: CASRGLGYEQYF.

CDR3 DNA: TGTGCCAGCAGCTTTTTGAGAACGGGAGTGGCCACCGGGGAGCTGTTTTTT. It translates to CASSFLRTGVATGELFF. The chain recombines TRBV7-8 with TRBJ2-2, with a possible D match to TRBD2 (6 bases). The V gene's germline CDR1 is SGHVS and CDR2 FQNEAQ. The CDR3 length is 17 residues. V gave up 3 bases and J gave up 4 bases, with 18 bases separating them. The complete variable domain, with remaining parts taken from reference TRBV7-8 and TRBJ2-2, reads GAGVSQSPRYKVAKRGQDVALRCDPISGHVSLFWYQQALGQGPEFLTYFQNEAQLDKSGLPSDRFFAERPEGSVSTLKIQRTQQEDSAVYLCASSFLRTGVATGELFFGEGSRLTVL.

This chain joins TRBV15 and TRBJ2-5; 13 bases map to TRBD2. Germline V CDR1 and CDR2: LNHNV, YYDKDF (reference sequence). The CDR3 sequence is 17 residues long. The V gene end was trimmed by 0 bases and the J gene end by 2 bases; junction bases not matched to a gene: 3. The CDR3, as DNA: TGTGCCACCAGCAGAGATCGGGGACTAGCGGGGCAAGAGACCCAGTACTTC. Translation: CATSRDRGLAGQETQYF.

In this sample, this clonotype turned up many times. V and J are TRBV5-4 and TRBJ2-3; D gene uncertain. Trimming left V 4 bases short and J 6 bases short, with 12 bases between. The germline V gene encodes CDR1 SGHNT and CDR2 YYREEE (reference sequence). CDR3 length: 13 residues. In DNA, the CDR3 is TGTGCCAGCAGCCCCCCGTCTGGGGATACGCAGTATTTT. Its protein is CASSPPSGDTQYF.

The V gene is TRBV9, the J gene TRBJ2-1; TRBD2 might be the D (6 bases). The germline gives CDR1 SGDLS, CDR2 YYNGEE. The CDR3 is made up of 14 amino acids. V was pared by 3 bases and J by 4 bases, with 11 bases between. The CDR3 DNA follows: TGTGCCAGCAGCGGGAGGGACCCATACAATGAGCAGTTCTTC. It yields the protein CASSGRDPYNEQFF.

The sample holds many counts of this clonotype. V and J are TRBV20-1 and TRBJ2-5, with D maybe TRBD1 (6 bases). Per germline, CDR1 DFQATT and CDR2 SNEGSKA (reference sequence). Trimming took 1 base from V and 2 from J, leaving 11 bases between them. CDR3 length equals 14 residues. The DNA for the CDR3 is TGCAGTGCTAGAGCAGGGGAAGCGCAAGAGACCCAGTACTTC. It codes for CSARAGEAQETQYF.

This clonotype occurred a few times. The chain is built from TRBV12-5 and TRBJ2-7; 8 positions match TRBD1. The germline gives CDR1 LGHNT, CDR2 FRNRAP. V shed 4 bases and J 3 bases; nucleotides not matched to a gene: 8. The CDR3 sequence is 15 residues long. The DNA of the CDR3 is TGTGCTAGTGGTTCTCCGGCGACAGGGGACTACGAGCAGTACTTC. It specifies CASGSPATGDYEQYF. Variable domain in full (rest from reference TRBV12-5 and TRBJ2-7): DARVTQTPRHKVTEMGQEVTMRCQPILGHNTVFWYRQTMMQGLELLAYFRNRAPLDDSGMPKDRFSAEMPDATLATLKIQPSEPRDSAVYFCASGSPATGDYEQYFGPGTRLTVT.

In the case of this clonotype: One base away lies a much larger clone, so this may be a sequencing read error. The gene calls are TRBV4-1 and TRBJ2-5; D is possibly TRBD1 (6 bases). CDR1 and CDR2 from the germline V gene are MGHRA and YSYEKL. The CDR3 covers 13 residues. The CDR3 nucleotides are TGCGCCGGCAGCTCCAGGGGCCAAGAGACCCAGTACTTC. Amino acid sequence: CAGSSRGQETQYF.

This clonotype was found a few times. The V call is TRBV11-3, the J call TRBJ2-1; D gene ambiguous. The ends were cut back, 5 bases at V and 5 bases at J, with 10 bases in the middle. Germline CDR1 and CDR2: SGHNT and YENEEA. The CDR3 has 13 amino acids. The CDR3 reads CASSLPDHNEQFF. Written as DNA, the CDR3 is TGTGCCAGCAGCCTTCCGGACCACAATGAGCAGTTCTTC.

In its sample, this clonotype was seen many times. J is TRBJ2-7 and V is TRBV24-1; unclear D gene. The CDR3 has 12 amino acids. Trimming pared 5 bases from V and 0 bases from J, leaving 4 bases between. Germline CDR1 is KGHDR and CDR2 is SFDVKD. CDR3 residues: CATSADSYEQYF. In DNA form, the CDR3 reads TGTGCCACCAGTGCAGACTCCTACGAGCAGTACTTC.

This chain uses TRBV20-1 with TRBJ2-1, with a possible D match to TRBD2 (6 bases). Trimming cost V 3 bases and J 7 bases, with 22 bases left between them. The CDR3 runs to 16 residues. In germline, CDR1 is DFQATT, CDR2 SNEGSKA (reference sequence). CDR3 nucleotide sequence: TGCAGTGCTAGGACCGCCGGGACTGCGCATCAGAATGAGCAGTTCTTC. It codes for CSARTAGTAHQNEQFF.

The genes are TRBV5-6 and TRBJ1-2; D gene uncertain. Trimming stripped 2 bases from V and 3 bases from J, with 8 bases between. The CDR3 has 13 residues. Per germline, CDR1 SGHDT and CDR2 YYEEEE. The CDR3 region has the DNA TGTGCCAGCAGCTTAGAATCCCACTATGGCTACACCTTC. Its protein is CASSLESHYGYTF.

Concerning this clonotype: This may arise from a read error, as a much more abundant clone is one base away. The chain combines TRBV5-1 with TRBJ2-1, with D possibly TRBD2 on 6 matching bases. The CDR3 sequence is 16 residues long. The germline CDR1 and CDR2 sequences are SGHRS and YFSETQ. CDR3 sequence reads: CASSFASRQGGGEQLF. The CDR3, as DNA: TGCGCCAGCAGTTTTGCGAGTCGTCAGGGAGGTGGGGAGCAGCTCTTC.

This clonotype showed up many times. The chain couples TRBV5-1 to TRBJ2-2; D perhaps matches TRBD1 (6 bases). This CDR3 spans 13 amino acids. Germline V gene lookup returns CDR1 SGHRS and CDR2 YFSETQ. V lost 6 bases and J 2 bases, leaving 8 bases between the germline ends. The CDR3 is CASKGENTGELFF. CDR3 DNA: TGCGCCAGCAAGGGGGAAAACACCGGGGAGCTGTTTTTT.

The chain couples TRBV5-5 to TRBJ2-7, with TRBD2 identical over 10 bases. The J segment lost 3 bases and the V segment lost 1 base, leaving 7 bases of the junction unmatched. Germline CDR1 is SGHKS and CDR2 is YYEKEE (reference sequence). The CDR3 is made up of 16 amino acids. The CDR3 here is CASSLTSGKTNYEQYF. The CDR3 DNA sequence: TGTGCCAGCAGCTTGACTAGCGGGAAAACAAACTACGAGCAGTACTTC.

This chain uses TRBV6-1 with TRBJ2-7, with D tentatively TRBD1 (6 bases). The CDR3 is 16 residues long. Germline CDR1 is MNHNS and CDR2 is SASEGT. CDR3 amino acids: CASSGQDLRTAGERYV. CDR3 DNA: TGTGCCAGCAGTGGACAGGACCTCCGCACCGCTGGCGAGCGGTACGTC.

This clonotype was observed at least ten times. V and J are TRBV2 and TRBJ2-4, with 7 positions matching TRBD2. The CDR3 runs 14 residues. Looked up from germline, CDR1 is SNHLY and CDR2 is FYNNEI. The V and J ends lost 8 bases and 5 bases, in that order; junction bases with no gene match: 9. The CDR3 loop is CASGSGTSENIQYF. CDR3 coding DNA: TGTGCCAGCGGGTCCGGAACTAGCGAAAACATTCAGTACTTC.

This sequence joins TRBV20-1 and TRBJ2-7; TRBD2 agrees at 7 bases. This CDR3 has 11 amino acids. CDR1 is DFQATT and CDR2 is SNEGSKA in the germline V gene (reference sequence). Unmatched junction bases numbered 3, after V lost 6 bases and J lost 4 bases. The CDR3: CSATGGYEQYF. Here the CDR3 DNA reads TGCAGTGCAACGGGGGGATACGAGCAGTACTTC.